Sequencing of this TCR beta chain was carried out in a study of Ad26.COV2.S vaccination and SARS-CoV-2 variants. As for the study in general: The vaccine Ad26.COV2.S was put into the muscle once, or twice with 56 days between.

Germline V gene lookup returns CDR1 MNHEY and CDR2 SVGEGT. The CDR3 consists of 15 residues. With 2 bases removed from V and 3 bases from J, the gap between germline ends came to 14 bases. Concerning this clone itself: The antigen is unknown.

The study's findings and limits: After vaccination, substantial breadth of spike-specific CD8+ and CD4+ responses was reported. Total T cell responses were possibly underestimated by TCR breadth and depth analyses.

Measured with immunoSEQ multiplex PCR; TCRdb has only the in-frame clones, and not every one. Of 350,000 to 600,000 clones in the sample, roughly nine tenths were seen once. The treatment here: roughly 18 received Ad26.COV2.S at low or high dose, single or two shots; about 5 received placebo; per-sample allocation not given. Day 63 after the first vaccine or placebo injection was the time point for sampling. An 18-55-year-old adult in Boston served as donor. The genes are TRBV6-2 or TRBV6-3 and TRBJ2-7; D possibly matches TRBD1 or TRBD2 (5 bases each). Sample: peripheral blood, taken in a trial of Ad26.COV2.S vaccine versus placebo. The TCR was taken from a person aged 18-65 years who received the Ad26.COV2.S COVID-19 vaccine or a placebo. CDR3 amino acids: CASSYPPGTDYEQYF. The CDR3 DNA follows: TGTGCCAGCAGTTACCCACCCGGGACGGACTACGAGCAGTACTTC.